The rows below give T cell receptor beta chains drawn from one sample of a study of cytomegalovirus exposure and HLA in healthy donors. Assay used: immunoSEQ multiplex PCR; TCRdb lists only in-frame clones, some missing. The table lists over 60,000 clones, over 95% of them singletons. Sequencing was done on a sample of PBMCs. The receptors were gathered from a man between 18 and 29 years old in good health and CMV-seronegative. Both conserved end residues are part of each CDR3. A D gene is named only where the DNA matches it firmly. Where a row states a size, it is once, few, many or the class of an expanded clone; other rows omit it.

>TRBJ1-2|TRBD1|TRBV11-2|.
TGTGCCAACAGCTTAGACAGGGCGGATGGCTACACCTTC
CANSLDRADGYTF
>TRBJ1-2|TRBD1|TRBV19|.
TGTGCCAGTAGTATCCGGACAGGGCTTTCTAACTATGGCTACACCTTC
CASSIRTGLSNYGYTF
>TRBJ2-2|.|TRBV10-3|.
TGTGCCGGGGGACGGGAGTCTAGCACCGGGGAGCTGTTTTTT
CAGGRESSTGELFF
>TRBJ2-3|.|TRBV7-9|.
TGTGCCAGCAGCTTAGGGAGGGGGCACACAGATACGCAGTATTTT
CASSLGRGHTDTQYF
>TRBJ1-5|TRBD1|TRBV5-3|.
TGTGCCAGAAGGGACAGGGGTCAGCCCCAGCATTTT
CARRDRGQPQHF
>TRBJ1-1|TRBD1|TRBV27|.
TGTGCCAGCAGTCCACAGGGGGAAACTGAAGCTTTCTTT
CASSPQGETEAFF
>TRBJ1-1|TRBD1|TRBV29-1|.
TGCAGCGCAAGAGGGACAGGAATGAACACTGAAGCTTTCTTT
CSARGTGMNTEAFF
>TRBJ2-2|.|TRBV2|.
TGTGCCAGCAGTGGGTCCGGAGCAGGAGGGACCGGGGAGCTGTTTTTT
CASSGSGAGGTGELFF
>TRBJ2-7|.|TRBV6-5|.
TGTGCCAGCGCGGAGAGGAAAGCTATCAACGAGCAGTACTTC
CASAERKAINEQYF
>TRBJ1-1|.|TRBV27|.
TGTGCCAGCAGTTCAGCCTGGGGGCGAGGCACTGAAGCTTTCTTT
CASSSAWGRGTEAFF
>TRBJ1-1|TRBD1|TRBV5-4|once
TGTGCCAGCAGCTTCGACAGGGCCCGAGCTTTCTTT
CASSFDRARAFF
>TRBJ2-3|TRBD1|TRBV19|.
TGTGCCAGTAGTCTCCGGGACAGGGGAACAGATACGCAGTATTTT
CASSLRDRGTDTQYF
>TRBJ1-2|.|TRBV11-2|.
TGTGCCAGCAGCTCTAACCACGGCTATGGCTACACCTTC
CASSSNHGYGYTF
>TRBJ1-2|.|TRBV14|.
TGTGCCAGCAGCCAAGATCGTGTGGCAGGGGAAGCTGGCTACACCTTC
CASSQDRVAGEAGYTF
>TRBJ2-7|TRBD2|TRBV19|.
TGTGCCAGTAGTCTACCGGGACTAGGTGGCTACGAGCAGTACTTC
CASSLPGLGGYEQYF
>TRBJ2-7|.|TRBV11-2|.
TGTGCCAGCAGCTTAGAAATAGGAACCCGGATAGGGGGAAGCTACGAGCAGTACTTC
CASSLEIGTRIGGSYEQYF
>TRBJ2-3|.|TRBV4-1|.
TGCGCCAGCAGCCATCGAGACACAGATACGCAGTATTTT
CASSHRDTDTQYF
>TRBJ2-2|.|TRBV28|.
TGTGCCAGCAGTCTCCTTCAGGGATCCGGGGAGCTGTTTTTT
CASSLLQGSGELFF
>TRBJ1-4|TRBD1|TRBV29-1|.
TGCAGCGTTGAACGACAGGGGAGCCGGGAAAAACTGTTTTTT
CSVERQGSREKLFF
>TRBJ1-6|.|TRBV2|.
TGTGCCAGCAGTGAAATGGTTCGGGGTTTATCACCCCTCCACTTT
CASSEMVRGLSPLHF
>TRBJ1-6|.|TRBV28|.
TGTGCCAGCACAAGTAATTTTGGCTCACCCCTCCACTTT
CASTSNFGSPLHF
>TRBJ1-5|.|TRBV6-4|.
TGTGCCAGCAGTAGACAGTTCCAAGTGAATCAGCCCCAGCATTTT
CASSRQFQVNQPQHF
>TRBJ1-2|.|TRBV15|.
TGTGCCACCAGCAGAGAGGGAGTGAACCCCTATGGCTACACCTTC
CATSREGVNPYGYTF
>TRBJ2-2|.|TRBV7-9|.
.
CASSFGQGNTGELFF
>TRBJ1-5|.|TRBV7-9|.
TGTGCCAGCAGCGAAGAGAGTCAGCCCCAGCATTTT
CASSEESQPQHF
>TRBJ2-1|TRBD2|TRBV5-4|.
TGTGCCAGCAGCTTGGGACTAGCGGGAGGTGGTGAGCAGTTCTTC
CASSLGLAGGGEQFF
>TRBJ2-2|TRBD1|TRBV4-1|.
TGCGCCAGCAGCCCCCGGGACAGGGCCACCGGGGAGCTGTTTTTT
CASSPRDRATGELFF
>TRBJ2-5|.|TRBV9|.
TGTGCCAGCAGCGTAGGGCTAGTTGAGACCCAGTACTTC
CASSVGLVETQYF
>TRBJ2-2|TRBD1|TRBV7-9|.
TGTGCCAGCAATTCTGTCAGGGGGCCCTCGAACACCGGGGAGCTGTTTTTT
CASNSVRGPSNTGELFF
>TRBJ1-2|.|TRBV2|.
TGTGCCAGCAGTGAAAGCGGCCACCGGGATGTCTACACCTTC
CASSESGHRDVYTF
>TRBJ1-1|.|TRBV11-2|.
TGTGCCAGCAGCTTAGTGAGTACAGTGGACAATGAAGCTTTCTTT
CASSLVSTVDNEAFF
>TRBJ2-7|TRBD1|TRBV27|.
TGTGCCAGCAGTAATACAGGGGACTACGAGCAGTACTTC
CASSNTGDYEQYF
>TRBJ2-1|TRBD1|TRBV27|.
TGTGCCAGCACCTCGCTCGACAGGGGTGAGCAGTTCTTC
CASTSLDRGEQFF
>TRBJ2-7|TRBD1|TRBV19|once
TGTGCCAGTAGTGTCCGGGACAGGGGCTACGAGCAGTACTTC
CASSVRDRGYEQYF
>TRBJ2-5|TRBD1|TRBV7-6|.
TGTGCCAGCAGCCCCCTCCAGGGGGCTAAAGAGACCCAGTACTTC
CASSPLQGAKETQYF
>TRBJ1-5|.|TRBV2|.
TGTGCCAGCCGGGACACCCTCGGGAATCAGCCCCAGCATTTT
CASRDTLGNQPQHF
>TRBJ1-1|.|TRBV15|.
TGTGCCACCAGCAGAGATCGGCAGGGGCGGACTGAAGCTTTCTTT
CATSRDRQGRTEAFF
>TRBJ2-1|TRBD1|TRBV5-1|.
TGCGCCAGCAGCTACGAAACCGGGACAGGGGGGGTCAATGAGCAGTTCTTC
CASSYETGTGGVNEQFF
>TRBJ1-2|TRBD1|TRBV28|.
TGTGCCAGCAGTTTCGACTTAAGGGGGGACAGTTATGGCTACACCTTC
CASSFDLRGDSYGYTF
>TRBJ2-7|TRBD1|TRBV11-2|.
TGTGCCAGCAGCTCTCCGGGACAGGGAGACGAGCAGTACTTC
CASSSPGQGDEQYF
>TRBJ2-1|.|TRBV6-5|.
TGTGCCAGCACCCGAGGGCCGCTATACAATGAGCAGTTCTTC
CASTRGPLYNEQFF